The present TCR beta chain was sequenced within a study of cytomegalovirus exposure and HLA in healthy donors. Study observations and caveats: In a later analysis, compared with equally common non-associated chains, HLA-associated beta chains were more expanded.

Primers for the PCR totalled 60 Vbeta and 13 Jbeta. This table comes from immunoSEQ multiplex PCR, and its TCRdb copy is limited to in-frame clones, with some not included. The repertoire holds around 150,000 clones, with around 69% as singletons. Points on this clone: The target antigen is unknown.

Regarding donors, all were healthy bone marrow donors. At the time of sampling, donors were nominally healthy, though unrecorded immune exposures were likely. The CDR3 is made up of 13 amino acids. Germline values: CDR1 MNHNS, CDR2 SASEGT. Trimming removed 6 bases at V and 8 bases at J, with 11 bases between. The material sequenced was PBMCs. The sequence came from a man in his 60s in good health and CMV-seronegative. The chain uses TRBV6-1 and TRBJ1-6; D might be TRBD1 (6 bases). CDR3 in DNA: TGTGCCAGCAGGACAGGCTCGGATTCACCCCTCCACTTT. It translates to CASRTGSDSPLHF.